This entry lists 23 T cell receptor beta chains sequenced from one sample in a study of CD8 T cells in ankylosing spondylitis (dated by TCRdb to the late 2010s). Results and caveats for the whole study, not just this receptor: A TCR beta motif made up of several highly homologous amino acid variants appeared to be characteristic of blood from ankylosing spondylitis patients.

The antigens of these receptors remain unknown. Libraries were built with 5' RACE. The reads were generated on an Illumina HiSeq 2500. The public reads were quality trimmed at Q25 with fastp and then assembled into clones with MiXCR by TCRdb, keeping productive beta chains. Rows are unified per CDR3 protein, each entry keeping the most common DNA and genes. The sample table records around 770,000 distinct CDR3 sequences; around 11% of these occur just once. In total, the top ten clones hold approximately 0.46% of the sample. The sample consisted of blood, either unsorted or a sorted T cell fraction (not recorded which). The source is a male donor with ankylosing spondylitis.

This rearrangement joins TRBV7-2 to TRBJ2-3; D unclear. Trimming pared 5 bases from V and 2 bases from J, leaving 11 bases between. Germline CDR1 and CDR2: SGHTA and FQGNSA. CDR3 size: 14 residues. CDR3 in DNA: TGTGCCAGCAGCCCCCGTCCGCCCACAGATACGCAGTATTTT. Protein product: CASSPRPPTDTQYF.

For the CDR3, the DNA is TGTGCCACCACCACAGGATACTCCTACGAGCAGTACTTC. Its translation is CATTTGYSYEQYF. The J gene is TRBJ2-7, the V gene TRBV12-3 or TRBV12-4, with D tentatively TRBD1 (5 bases). The ends were cut back, 10 bases at V and 0 bases at J, with 13 bases in the middle. The CDR3 is 13 amino acids.

This clonotype has a handful of counts. The V gene is TRBV10-3, the J gene TRBJ1-5, with 10 positions matching TRBD1. Germline CDR1 and CDR2: ENHRY and SYGVKD. V dropped 6 bases and J dropped 4; count of bases not matched to a gene: 0. The CDR3 contains 13 residues. The CDR3 loop is CAIRGQGNQPQHF. The CDR3 nucleotides are TGTGCCATCAGGGGACAGGGGAATCAGCCCCAGCATTTT.

This chain uses TRBV9 with TRBJ2-2; D is undetermined. V was trimmed by 1 base and J by 4 bases, leaving 14 bases between them. The CDR3 runs to 16 residues. CDR1 is SGDLS and CDR2 is YYNGEE in the germline V gene. CDR3 protein: CASSVWPDPSTGELFF. As DNA, the CDR3 is TGTGCCAGCAGCGTATGGCCAGACCCCAGCACCGGGGAGCTGTTTTTT.

The chain carries TRBV18 and TRBJ1-2; D remains ambiguous. There are 15 residues in the CDR3. Germline values: CDR1 KGHSH, CDR2 LQKENI. Trimming removed 3 bases at V and 8 bases at J, with 19 bases between. The CDR3 region has the DNA TGTGCCAGCTCACCGACAACAGACCTTCGTGAGGGCTACACCTTC. It is translated as CASSPTTDLREGYTF.

This clonotype has just a few counts. V usage is TRBV12-5 and J usage is TRBJ1-1; D call uncertain. There are 13 residues in the CDR3. Per the germline V gene, CDR1 is LGHNT and CDR2 is FRNRAP. Trimming took 7 bases from V and 1 from J, leaving 10 bases between them. The CDR3 region is CASAERRNTEAFF. For the CDR3, the DNA is TGTGCTAGTGCCGAAAGACGGAACACTGAAGCTTTCTTT.

J is TRBJ1-1 and V is TRBV10-3, with 7 positions matching TRBD1. CDR3 size: 15 residues. J gave up 0 bases and V 6 bases, and 7 bases lay outside the gene matches. Germline CDR1 is ENHRY and CDR2 is SYGVKD. In DNA, the CDR3 is TGTGCCATCAGCCGACAGGGTGGTATGAACACTGAAGCTTTCTTT. Translated, it gives CAISRQGGMNTEAFF.

This chain connects TRBV29-1 to TRBJ2-1, with D hard to call. The length of the CDR3 is 14 residues. Germline V gene lookup returns CDR1 SQVTM and CDR2 ANQGSEA. V lost 0 bases, J lost 9 bases, and 15 bases lay in between. CDR3 residues: CSVEERSSRSEQFF. The CDR3 nucleotides are TGCAGCGTTGAAGAAAGGTCTAGTCGCAGTGAGCAGTTCTTC.

This chain connects TRBV28 to TRBJ2-7; weak D call: TRBD1 (6 bases). CDR1 is MDHEN and CDR2 is SYDVKM in the germline V gene. This CDR3 region has 15 residues. V was pared by 5 bases and J by 2 bases, with 16 bases between. The DNA of the CDR3 is TGTGCCAGCAGTCCGTATGACCAGGGGACCTACGAGCAGTACTTC. Its translation is CASSPYDQGTYEQYF.

The chain is built from TRBV10-3 and TRBJ2-7, with 8 bases that match TRBD1. Germline CDR1 reads ENHRY; CDR2 reads SYGVKD. The CDR3 runs 16 residues. The V and J ends lost 0 bases and 7 bases, in that order; junction bases with no gene match: 11. The CDR3 loop reads CAISESGQGRVGEQYF. In nucleotides, the CDR3 is TGTGCCATCAGTGAGTCCGGACAGGGAAGAGTTGGGGAGCAGTACTTC.

Many counts were recorded for this clonotype. The J gene is TRBJ1-2, the V gene TRBV29-1, with TRBD1 identical over 8 bases. J gave up 6 bases and V 6 bases, and 12 bases lay outside the gene matches. The CDR3 loop spans 14 amino acids. CDR1 SQVTM and CDR2 ANQGSEA come from the germline V gene. The CDR3 region has the DNA TGCAGCGTCGATGGACAGGGCCAGAGAAATGGCTACACCTTC. Translation: CSVDGQGQRNGYTF.

The V and J genes are TRBV7-3 and TRBJ2-5; 12 bases map to TRBD2. The CDR3 has 15 residues. V trimming: 5 bases; J trimming: 5 bases; junction bases outside the gene matches: 6. Germline values: CDR1 SGHTA, CDR2 FQGTGA. CDR3 DNA: TGTGCCAGCAGCCGGGCTAGCGGGGGGGCGGAGACCCAGTACTTC. Encoded protein: CASSRASGGAETQYF.

This clonotype was counted between two and nine times. The V and J genes are TRBV5-1 and TRBJ1-2, with 11 bases aligning to TRBD1. CDR3 length: 15 amino acids. Germline V gene lookup returns CDR1 SGHRS and CDR2 YFSETQ. With 5 bases clipped from V and 8 bases from J, the junction kept 11 bases outside the gene matches. CDR3 residues: CASSEFGTGGYGYTF. In DNA form, the CDR3 reads TGCGCCAGCAGTGAGTTCGGGACAGGGGGATACGGCTACACCTTC. Full variable domain (missing parts from reference TRBV5-1 and TRBJ1-2): KAGVTQTPRYLIKTRGQQVTLSCSPISGHRSVSWYQQTPGQGLQFLFEYFSETQRNKGNFPGRFSGRQFSNSRSEMNVSTLELGDSALYLCASSEFGTGGYGYTFGSGTRLTVV.

This clonotype was detected only a few times. V usage is TRBV6-1 and J usage is TRBJ2-1; TRBD1 agrees at 9 bases. The CDR3 runs 13 residues. J gave up 15 bases and V 6 bases, and 12 bases lay outside the gene matches. Germline CDR1 reads MNHNS; CDR2 reads SASEGT. CDR3 DNA sequence: TGTGCCAGCAGCCGGTCCCGGGACAGGGACCCGTTCTTC. It yields the protein CASSRSRDRDPFF.

The chain recombines TRBV15 with TRBJ2-2; 8 nucleotides match TRBD2. The germline gives CDR1 LNHNV, CDR2 YYDKDF (reference sequence). V shed 3 bases, J shed 7 bases, and the junction held 10 bases outside the gene matches. This CDR3 has 16 residues. The DNA for the CDR3 is TGTGCCACCAGCAGCGAGCCGGGGGGGCATGGCGGGGAGCTGTTTTTT. As protein: CATSSEPGGHGGELFF.

This clonotype was seen more than once but under ten times. The V and J genes are TRBV6-2 or TRBV6-3 and TRBJ1-2; D remains unclear. CDR1 and CDR2 (germline): MNHEY, SVGEGT. Trimming stripped 0 bases from V and 5 bases from J, with 4 bases between. The CDR3 has 12 amino acids. CDR3 nucleotide sequence: TGTGCCAGCAGTTACTCGATTTATGGCTACACCTTC. Residues: CASSYSIYGYTF.

This clonotype was seen a handful of times. This sequence joins TRBV20-1 and TRBJ1-6; 10 nucleotides line up with TRBD1. Germline values: CDR1 DFQATT, CDR2 SNEGSKA (reference sequence). The V segment lost 6 bases and the J segment 4 bases; nucleotides outside the gene matches: 9. The CDR3 is 16 residues long. CDR3 in DNA: TGCAGTGCGCAGCCGGGACAGGGGATGTATAATTCACCCCTCCACTTT. It encodes CSAQPGQGMYNSPLHF.

Ten or more counts support this clonotype. This sequence joins TRBV29-1 and TRBJ2-1, with D possibly being TRBD1 (5 bases). CDR1 and CDR2 from the germline V gene are SQVTM and ANQGSEA. The CDR3 extends over 14 amino acids. The V end lost 3 bases, the J end lost 2 bases, and 11 bases lay between the germline ends. DNA of the CDR3: TGCAGCGTTGAGAGACAGCTAACCTACAATGAGCAGTTCTTC. The encoded protein is CSVERQLTYNEQFF.

This chain connects TRBV12-3 or TRBV12-4 to TRBJ1-5; the D gene is possibly TRBD1 (5 bases). The CDR3 has 13 residues. The V end lost 6 bases, the J end lost 7 bases, and 13 bases lay between the germline ends. The CDR3 sequence is CASRPPGGQPQHF. CDR3 DNA sequence: TGTGCCAGCAGACCACCCGGGGGACAGCCCCAGCATTTT.

The gene calls are TRBV7-2 and TRBJ2-5; 7 bases are shared with TRBD2. Germline V gene lookup returns CDR1 SGHTA and CDR2 FQGNSA. Trimming removed 8 bases from V and 2 bases from J; junction bases left unmatched: 8. The CDR3 is made up of 14 amino acids. For the CDR3, the DNA is TGTGCCAGCGCTAGCGGACTTCCGCAAGAGACCCAGTACTTC. Its translation is CASASGLPQETQYF.

A few counts support this clonotype. This chain links TRBV4-3 with TRBJ2-3; 11 bases map to TRBD2. V dropped 4 bases and J dropped 4; count of bases not matched to a gene: 7. This CDR3 region has 16 residues. CDR1 and CDR2 from the germline V gene are LGHNA and YSLEER. The CDR3 nucleotides are TGCGCCAGCAGCCCGTTAGCGGGAGGGCCACCAGATACGCAGTATTTT. It is translated as CASSPLAGGPPDTQYF.

This clonotype was seen more than once but under ten times. V is TRBV5-1 and J is TRBJ2-7; possible D gene TRBD2, 7 bases. V dropped 4 bases and J dropped 5 bases, with 16 bases sitting between them. Germline V lookup: CDR1 SGHRS, CDR2 YFSETQ. The CDR3 consists of 14 residues. DNA for the CDR3: TGCGCCAGCAGCAGGGGGGGGACTCGCGACGAGCAGTACTTC. Translated, it gives CASSRGGTRDEQYF.

The sample holds a few counts of this clonotype. The gene calls are TRBV7-2 and TRBJ2-7; D may be TRBD1 (6 bases). V was shortened by 4 bases and J by 4 bases, with 20 bases between the two germline ends. The V gene's germline CDR1 is SGHTA and CDR2 FQGNSA. The CDR3 runs 16 residues. CDR3 sequence (DNA): TGTGCCAGCAGCTCCTACGGACAGCCCCTCTTATACGAGCAGTACTTC. Translated, it gives CASSSYGQPLLYEQYF. Full variable domain (rest looked up from reference TRBV7-2 and TRBJ2-7): GAGVSQSPSNKVTEKGKDVELRCDPISGHTALYWYRQSLGQGLEFLIYFQGNSAPDKSGLPSDRFSAERTGGSVSTLTIQRTQQEDSAVYLCASSSYGQPLLYEQYFGPGTRLTVT.